Below are 20 T cell receptor beta chains sequenced from a single sample in a study of T cell repertoires in cytomegalovirus infection. TCRdb independently ran MiXCR on the reads; one entry per CDR3 protein. The table includes around 430,000 distinct CDR3 sequences, under 55% detected once. Which antigens these TCRs recognize remains unknown. The source material was cultured PBMCs, sampled from culture after CMV antigen stimulation. The receptors originated from a human donor in good health (CMV status not recorded). Some clones in this sample may be carry-over from other donors' samples.

The chain links TRBV6-6 to TRBJ2-7; 7 bases agree with TRBD1. CDR3 size: 16 residues. Germline loops: CDR1 MNHNY, CDR2 SVGAGI (reference sequence). V lost 2 bases to trimming and J lost 5 bases; unmatched junction nucleotides: 12. The DNA for the CDR3 is TGTGCCAGCAGTTACCTCAGGACAGGCCTGGGGGACGAGCAGTACTTC. As protein: CASSYLRTGLGDEQYF.

V and J are TRBV7-6 and TRBJ2-7; TRBD2 agrees at 10 bases. CDR1 and CDR2 from the germline V gene are SGHVS and FNYEAQ. This CDR3 has 15 residues. The junction had 5 bases not matched to a gene; V was cut back by 1 base and J by 5 bases. CDR3 DNA sequence: TGTGCCAGCAGCTTAGGAGCGGGAGGGCCCAACGAGCAGTACTTC. Translated: CASSLGAGGPNEQYF.

This clonotype was counted only a few times. The chain links TRBV5-4 to TRBJ2-7; 10 nucleotides line up with TRBD2. Germline V gives CDR1 SGHNT, CDR2 YYREEE (reference sequence). This CDR3 is 16 amino acids long. Trimming at V came to 0 bases and at J to 4 bases, leaving 7 bases not matched to a gene. CDR3 residues: CASSLDVGLAQYEQYF. The CDR3 nucleotides are TGTGCCAGCAGCTTGGATGTGGGACTAGCGCAGTACGAGCAGTACTTC.

This clonotype came up a few times. This chain connects TRBV6-1 to TRBJ2-2, with D tentatively TRBD1 or TRBD2 (5 bases each). Trimming removed 2 bases from V and 4 bases from J, with 23 bases in between. The CDR3 length is 19 residues. Germline CDR1 and CDR2: MNHNS and SASEGT. The DNA of the CDR3 is TGTGCCAGCAGTGAATTTGGGAGTTGGTCTTCTGGGGGCACCGGGGAGCTGTTTTTT. It translates to CASSEFGSWSSGGTGELFF.

This clonotype was seen a handful of times. The rearrangement uses TRBV11-2 and TRBJ2-1; maybe TRBD2 (6 bases). The V gene lost 2 bases and the J gene lost 8 bases, with 19 bases spanning the gap. Germline loops: CDR1 SGHAT, CDR2 FQNNGV. This CDR3 is built from 16 residues. Here the CDR3 DNA reads TGTGCCAGCAGCTTACTTTCTGCGGGGAATGTGGATGAGCAGTTCTTC. This gives the protein CASSLLSAGNVDEQFF. Variable domain in full (rest from reference TRBV11-2 and TRBJ2-1): EAGVAQSPRYKIIEKRQSVAFWCNPISGHATLYWYQQILGQGPKLLIQFQNNGVVDDSQLPKDRFSAERLKGVDSTLKIQPAKLEDSAVYLCASSLLSAGNVDEQFFGPGTRLTVL.

The chain recombines TRBV7-2 with TRBJ2-1; possibly TRBD1 or TRBD2 for D (6 bases each). Looked up from germline, CDR1 is SGHTA and CDR2 is FQGNSA. The CDR3 has 15 residues. Trimming removed 6 bases from V and 4 bases from J, with 16 bases in between. This CDR3 is CASSRGVALYNEQFF. In DNA, the CDR3 is TGTGCCAGCAGTAGGGGGGTAGCCCTATACAATGAGCAGTTCTTC.

This clonotype was counted a few times. The chain uses TRBV7-2 and TRBJ2-1; no reliable D call. This CDR3 has 15 amino acids. CDR1 SGHTA and CDR2 FQGNSA come from the germline V gene. Trimming removed 2 bases from V and 0 bases from J, with 8 bases in between. CDR3 residues: CASSLSAASYNEQFF. In DNA, the CDR3 is TGTGCCAGCAGCTTATCGGCCGCCTCCTACAATGAGCAGTTCTTC.

This clonotype was seen a few times. The chain carries TRBV6-2 or TRBV6-3 and TRBJ2-1; TRBD2 aligns across 7 bases. Germline values: CDR1 MNHEY, CDR2 SVGEGT. The CDR3 sequence is 15 residues long. V dropped 2 bases and J dropped 4; count of bases not matched to a gene: 5. CDR3 residues: CASSYQTSRYNEQFF. CDR3 DNA sequence: TGTGCCAGCAGTTACCAGACTAGCCGATACAATGAGCAGTTCTTC.

The genes are TRBV6-5 and TRBJ2-1, with 8 bases fitting TRBD2. The V gene's germline CDR1 is MNHEY and CDR2 SVGAGI. V lost 6 bases, J lost 7 bases, and 11 bases stayed unmatched. The CDR3 loop spans 15 amino acids. As DNA, the CDR3 is TGTGCCAGCAGCCTGGGACTAGGGGGGGGAAATGAGCAGTTCTTC. This translates into CASSLGLGGGNEQFF.

The V call is TRBV6-1, the J call TRBJ2-1; no definite D call. The CDR3 is made up of 16 amino acids. The germline V gene has CDR1 MNHNS and CDR2 SASEGT. Trimming took 2 bases from V and 4 from J, leaving 15 bases between them. This CDR3 is CASSETLLARYNEQFF. In DNA form, the CDR3 reads TGTGCCAGCAGTGAAACCCTGTTGGCTAGGTACAATGAGCAGTTCTTC.

This clonotype was observed a few times. CDR3 protein: CATAGEMNTEAFF. The CDR3 nucleotides are TGTGCCACCGCAGGGGAAATGAACACTGAAGCTTTCTTT. This rearrangement joins TRBV6-1 to TRBJ1-1; perhaps TRBD1 as D (6 bases). Germline values: CDR1 MNHNS, CDR2 SASEGT. The CDR3 loop spans 13 amino acids. Deletions cut 10 bases from V and 0 bases from J, with 12 bases between.

This clonotype was detected ten times or more. The chain uses TRBV7-2 and TRBJ1-1; 7 nucleotides align to TRBD1. Looked up from germline, CDR1 is SGHTA and CDR2 is FQGNSA. The V and J ends lost 3 bases and 3 bases, in that order; junction bases with no gene match: 4. The CDR3 is 14 amino acids. In DNA form, the CDR3 reads TGTGCCAGCAGCTTTGACAGGGACGACACTGAAGCTTTCTTT. It encodes CASSFDRDDTEAFF.

J is TRBJ1-1 and V is TRBV6-2 or TRBV6-3; a possible D gene is TRBD1 (6 bases). This CDR3 is 13 amino acids long. CDR1 is MNHEY and CDR2 is SVGEGT in the germline V gene. V lost 5 bases, J lost 7 bases, and 14 bases lay in between. This CDR3 is CASSTGQNYEAFF. Here the CDR3 DNA reads TGTGCCAGCAGTACCGGACAGAACTATGAAGCTTTCTTT.

This clonotype has more than one count but fewer than ten. The genes are TRBV12-3 or TRBV12-4 and TRBJ2-7, with TRBD1 matching 10 bases. V dropped 5 bases and J dropped 5; count of bases not matched to a gene: 6. This CDR3 contains 14 residues. Here the CDR3 DNA reads TGTGCCAGCAGTCCAGGGACAGGGGTCCACGAGCAGTACTTC. Its translation is CASSPGTGVHEQYF.

This clonotype was counted many times. The chain couples TRBV7-9 to TRBJ2-1, with 14 bases identical to TRBD2. Germline V gives CDR1 SEHNR, CDR2 FQNEAQ (reference sequence). The CDR3 is made up of 14 amino acids. V lost 6 bases to trimming and J lost 15 bases; unmatched junction nucleotides: 10. The CDR3 region is CASRERLAGGTSFF. In DNA form, the CDR3 reads TGTGCCAGCAGAGAAAGACTAGCGGGGGGGACTTCGTTCTTC.

The genes are TRBV7-2 and TRBJ1-2; D not certain. CDR1 SGHTA and CDR2 FQGNSA come from the germline V gene. V shed 5 bases and J shed 0 bases, with 10 bases lying between them. The CDR3 spans 14 residues. This chain's CDR3 is CASSLRATNYGYTF. Here the CDR3 DNA reads TGTGCCAGCAGCCTGAGGGCTACTAACTATGGCTACACCTTC.

This clonotype was picked up a small number of times. CDR3 residues: CASSLGGIEETQYF. The CDR3 DNA follows: TGTGCCAGCAGCTTGGGCGGTATTGAAGAGACCCAGTACTTC. The J gene is TRBJ2-5, the V gene TRBV7-2; no firm D call. Germline V gives CDR1 SGHTA, CDR2 FQGNSA. The ends were cut back, 3 bases at V and 3 bases at J, with 11 bases in the middle. This CDR3 spans 14 amino acids.

This clonotype has only a few counts. The chain combines TRBV6-1 with TRBJ1-5; tentatively, D is TRBD1 (5 bases). The V end lost 6 bases, the J end lost 3 bases, and 18 bases lay between the germline ends. Looked up from germline, CDR1 is MNHNS and CDR2 is SASEGT. CDR3 length equals 16 residues. CDR3 sequence: CASRTNPRQHNQPQHF. For the CDR3, the DNA is TGTGCCAGCAGAACGAACCCCCGACAGCACAATCAGCCCCAGCATTTT.

Only one count was recorded for this clonotype. This sequence joins TRBV11-3 and TRBJ2-5; weak D call: TRBD2 (6 bases). The CDR3 contains 13 residues. Germline V gene lookup returns CDR1 SGHNT and CDR2 YENEEA. The germline V and J ends were trimmed by 5 bases and 4 bases, with 11 bases remaining between them. The CDR3 loop is CASSIGGTETQYF. The CDR3 bases are TGTGCCAGCAGCATCGGGGGTACAGAGACCCAGTACTTC. The whole variable domain, remainder taken from reference TRBV11-3 and TRBJ2-5, is EAGVVQSPRYKIIEKKQPVAFWCNPISGHNTLYWYLQNLGQGPELLIRYENEEAVDDSQLPKDRFSAERLKGVDSTLKIQPAELGDSAVYLCASSIGGTETQYFGPGTRLLVL.

The CDR3 sequence: CASSLAGTSGAETQYF. The DNA of the CDR3 is TGTGCCAGCAGTTTAGCCGGGACTAGCGGGGCCGAGACCCAGTACTTC. The chain recombines TRBV28 with TRBJ2-5; 13 nucleotides line up with TRBD2. With 2 bases clipped from V and 5 bases from J, the junction kept 5 bases outside the gene matches. The germline V gene encodes CDR1 MDHEN and CDR2 SYDVKM. The CDR3 loop spans 16 amino acids. Supplemented by reference TRBV28 and TRBJ2-5, the full variable domain reads DVKVTQSSRYLVKRTGEKVFLECVQDMDHENMFWYRQDPGLGLRLIYFSYDVKMKEKGDIPEGYSVSREKKERFSLILESASTNQTSMYLCASSLAGTSGAETQYFGPGTRLLVL.